This T cell receptor beta chain was captured in a study of Ad26.COV2.S vaccination and SARS-CoV-2 variants. Study details: Ad26.COV2.S shots went into the muscle once or twice, 56 days apart. Broader study findings: Vaccine recipients showed a spike-specific TCR breadth that was higher than in placebo recipients.

In regard to this clone: Antigen: not known.

The treatment is: around 19 received Ad26.COV2.S at low or high dose, single or two shots; 5 received placebo; per-sample allocation not given. Specimens were obtained on day 63 following the first vaccine or placebo injection. This person who donated was an adult of 18-55 years in Boston. The method was immunoSEQ multiplex PCR; TCRdb's version includes in-frame clones alone and lacks a portion of them. The table has around 450,000 clones, about nine tenths seen once; the top ten hold 9% to 15%. This specimen consisted of peripheral blood, obtained in a trial of Ad26.COV2.S vaccine versus placebo. The clonotype was recovered from a person between 18 and 65 years old who received the Ad26.COV2.S COVID-19 vaccine or a placebo.

This CDR3 reads CASSRIGGANVLTF. For the CDR3, the DNA is TGTGCCAGCTCTCGGATTGGTGGGGCCAACGTCCTGACTTTC. This chain connects TRBV7-2 to TRBJ2-6; D gene unclear. V dropped 8 bases and J dropped 3 bases, with 11 bases sitting between them. CDR1 is SGHTA and CDR2 is FQGNSA in the germline V gene. The CDR3 is 14 amino acids.